This note documents a single TCR beta chain sequence. This CDR3 is built from 17 residues. Each CDR3 protein gets one entry after TCRdb re-called the 5' RACE reads with MiXCR. The sample lists roughly 200,000 distinct CDR3 sequences; approximately 16% were seen once. The data were taken from a study of T-cell memory formation after mild COVID-19. The chain combines TRBV21-1 with TRBJ2-2; the table's TRBD1 call for D was not verified on the DNA. TRBV21-1 is tagged as a pseudogene. This sequence originates from an adult woman who had mild COVID-19 (a few samples of this study predate the infection). Cell type and time point are not known. The material sequenced was PBMCs or a T cell subset sorted from them (not recorded which). This chain's CDR3 is CASSSPPGHSNTGELFF. Here the CDR3 DNA reads TGTGCCAGCAGCTCCCCGCCGGGACACTCGAACACCGGGGAGCTGTTTTTT.